This T cell receptor beta chain derives from a study of control samples from healthy donors and cancer patients. CDR1 is SGHVS, CDR2 FQNEAQ, per germline. The J segment lost 6 bases and the V segment lost 3 bases, leaving 4 bases of the junction unmatched. The CDR3 has 15 amino acids. Clones were sequenced by immunoSEQ multiplex PCR, and TCRdb holds only the in-frame ones, with some missing. The repertoire holds 120,000 to 150,000 clones, 93% seen once, with 4.5% to 6% in the top ten. V and J are TRBV7-8 and TRBJ1-4; 10 nucleotides match TRBD1. The TCR was taken from a man between 18 and 35 years old in good health. Sequenced input: blood. The DNA of the CDR3 is TGTGCCAGCAGCTTCCGGGACAGGGGTGATGAAAAACTGTTTTTT. This sequence encodes CASSFRDRGDEKLFF.